A selection of T cell receptor beta chains follows, all from one sample in a study of cytomegalovirus exposure and HLA in healthy donors. Clones were sequenced by immunoSEQ multiplex PCR, and TCRdb holds only the in-frame ones, with some missing. The sample includes under 150,000 clones, over 70% seen only once; the top ten take approximately 1%. The source material was PBMCs. These receptors all stem from a man aged 18 to 29 in good health and CMV-seronegative. The CDR3 runs from the conserved cysteine through the conserved F or W. D genes are given only for firm matches. Only part of the rows carry a size: once, few, many, or a class if the clone is expanded.

>-|TRBV7-8|-|TRBJ1-1
CASSLGGGVRTEAFF
TGTGCCAGCAGCTTAGGGGGAGGGGTGCGGACTGAAGCTTTCTTT
>-|TRBV30|-|TRBJ1-2
CAWSVPRGANYGYTF
TGTGCCTGGAGTGTACCCAGGGGAGCTAACTATGGCTACACCTTC
>TRBD1|TRBV18|-|TRBJ2-3
CASSPQRTGPGVDTQYF
TGTGCCAGCTCTCCACAGCGGACAGGCCCTGGGGTAGATACGCAGTATTTT
>TRBD2|TRBV9|few|TRBJ2-3
CASSDEAGPTDTQYF
TGTGCCAGCAGCGATGAAGCGGGGCCCACAGATACGCAGTATTTT
>-|TRBV6-1|-|TRBJ1-2
CASSEDGGTYGYTF
TGTGCCAGCAGTGAAGATGGGGGGACCTATGGCTACACCTTC
>-|TRBV21-1|-|TRBJ2-7
CASSPGLAGNTYEQYF
TGTGCCAGCAGCCCGGGACTAGCGGGGAACACCTACGAGCAGTACTTC
>-|TRBV10-3|few|TRBJ2-3
CAISGVPMDTQYF
TGTGCCATCAGTGGAGTGCCCATGGATACGCAGTATTTT
>-|TRBV5-8|-|TRBJ1-5
CASSLLREDNQPQHF
TGTGCCAGCAGCTTGTTGCGTGAGGACAATCAGCCCCAGCATTTT
>-|TRBV9|-|TRBJ2-3
CASSVGLSGAGTDTQYF
TGTGCCAGCAGCGTAGGGCTTTCAGGAGCGGGCACAGATACGCAGTATTTT
>-|TRBV9|-|TRBJ2-2
CASSPQGANTGELFF
TGTGCCAGCAGCCCCCAGGGCGCGAACACCGGGGAGCTGTTTTTT
>-|TRBV30|-|TRBJ2-1
CAWSVLMDEQFF
TGTGCCTGGAGTGTACTCATGGATGAGCAGTTCTTC
>-|TRBV25-1|few|TRBJ1-1
CASQSEGHTEAFF
TGTGCCAGCCAATCTGAGGGCCACACTGAAGCTTTCTTT
>-|TRBV30|-|TRBJ2-7
CAWSGGLTYEQYF
TGTGCCTGGAGTGGCGGACTGACCTACGAGCAGTACTTC
>TRBD1|TRBV7-2|once|TRBJ2-7
CASSPGTGLTLASYEQYF
TGTGCCAGCAGCCCCGGGACAGGTCTGACGTTGGCGTCCTACGAGCAGTACTTC
>-|TRBV9|-|TRBJ2-3
CASSGLRNTQYF
TGTGCCAGCAGCGGACTCCGTAATACGCAGTATTTT
>TRBD2|TRBV5-5|few|TRBJ2-7
CASSFQAGGLVEQYF
TGTGCCAGCAGCTTCCAAGCGGGGGGGCTAGTGGAGCAGTACTTC
>-|TRBV10-3|-|TRBJ2-2
CAISERVDGELFF
TGTGCCATCAGTGAGCGAGTCGATGGGGAGCTGTTTTTT
>TRBD1|TRBV2|-|TRBJ1-2
CASRLQGAGGYTF
TGTGCCAGCAGATTACAGGGGGCGGGAGGCTACACCTTC
>TRBD1|TRBV5-4|-|TRBJ1-2
CASSLEAGGIYGYTF
TGTGCCAGCAGCTTGGAGGCAGGGGGCATCTATGGCTACACCTTC
>TRBD1|TRBV7-6|once|TRBJ1-6
CASSLAQGQGDSPLHF
TGTGCCAGCAGCTTAGCCCAGGGACAGGGGGATTCACCCCTCCACTTT
>-|TRBV6-1|-|TRBJ2-7
CASKNSGGYEQYF
TGTGCCAGCAAGAACTCCGGAGGTTACGAGCAGTACTTC
>TRBD1|TRBV19|once|TRBJ1-1
CASSTDRGNTEAFF
TGTGCCAGTAGTACGGACAGGGGTAACACTGAAGCTTTCTTT
>-|TRBV6-1|-|TRBJ1-4
CASSEPTGGNEKLFF
TGTGCCAGCAGTGAACCAACGGGGGGTAATGAAAAACTGTTTTTT
>-|TRBV18|-|TRBJ1-1
CASSPLQENTEAFF
TGTGCCAGCTCACCACTGCAGGAGAACACTGAAGCTTTCTTT
>-|TRBV5-1|-|TRBJ2-1
CASSFQGRQFF
TGCGCCAGCAGCTTCCAGGGAAGGCAGTTCTTC
>-|TRBV5-4|-|TRBJ2-5
CASSPGAQETQYF
TGTGCCAGCAGCCCTGGGGCCCAAGAGACCCAGTACTTC
>TRBD1|TRBV25-1|-|TRBJ1-5
CASSEGTGGNQPQHF
TGTGCCAGCAGTGAAGGGACAGGAGGGAATCAGCCCCAGCATTTT